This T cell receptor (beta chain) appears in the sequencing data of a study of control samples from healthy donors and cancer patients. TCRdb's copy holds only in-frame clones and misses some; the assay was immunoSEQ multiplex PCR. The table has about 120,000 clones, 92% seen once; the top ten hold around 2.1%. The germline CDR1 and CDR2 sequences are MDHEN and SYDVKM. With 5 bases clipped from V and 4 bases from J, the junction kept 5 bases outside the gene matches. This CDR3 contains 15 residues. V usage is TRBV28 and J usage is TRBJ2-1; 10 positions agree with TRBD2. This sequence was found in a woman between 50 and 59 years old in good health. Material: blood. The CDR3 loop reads CASSRTSGSYNEQFF. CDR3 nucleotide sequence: TGTGCCAGCAGTAGGACTAGCGGCTCTTACAATGAGCAGTTCTTC.